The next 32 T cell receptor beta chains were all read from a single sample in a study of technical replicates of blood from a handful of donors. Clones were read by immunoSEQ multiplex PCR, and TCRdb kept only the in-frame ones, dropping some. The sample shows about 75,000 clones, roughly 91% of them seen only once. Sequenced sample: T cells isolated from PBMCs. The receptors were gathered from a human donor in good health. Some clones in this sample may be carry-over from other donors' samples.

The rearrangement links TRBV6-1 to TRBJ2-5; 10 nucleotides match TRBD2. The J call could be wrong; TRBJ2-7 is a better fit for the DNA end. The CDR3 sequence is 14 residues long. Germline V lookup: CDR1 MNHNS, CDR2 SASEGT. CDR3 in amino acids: CASSVLAGAGEQYF. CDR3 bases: TGTGCCAGCAGTGTTCTAGCGGGAGCGGGCGAGCAGTACTTC.

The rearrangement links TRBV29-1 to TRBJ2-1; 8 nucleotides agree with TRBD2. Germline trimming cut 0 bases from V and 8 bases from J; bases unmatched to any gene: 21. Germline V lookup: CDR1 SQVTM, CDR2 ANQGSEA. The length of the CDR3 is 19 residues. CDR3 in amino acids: CSVEDRSGVGSSGRDEQFF. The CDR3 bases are TGCAGCGTTGAAGATCGCTCGGGGGTAGGGTCTAGCGGGCGGGATGAGCAGTTCTTC.

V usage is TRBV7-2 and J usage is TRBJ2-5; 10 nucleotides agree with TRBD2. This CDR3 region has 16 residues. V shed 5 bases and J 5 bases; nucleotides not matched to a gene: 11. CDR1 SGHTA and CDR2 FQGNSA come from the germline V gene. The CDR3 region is CASSPKRGGVRETQYF. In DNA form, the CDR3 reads TGTGCCAGCAGCCCCAAGCGGGGGGGCGTCCGGGAGACCCAGTACTTC.

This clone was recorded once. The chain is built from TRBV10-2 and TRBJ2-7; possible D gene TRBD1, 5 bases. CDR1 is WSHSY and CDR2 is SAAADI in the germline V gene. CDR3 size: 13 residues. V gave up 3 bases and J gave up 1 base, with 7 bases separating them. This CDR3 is CASSEGVSYEQYF. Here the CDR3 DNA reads TGCGCCAGCAGTGAAGGGGTATCCTACGAGCAGTACTTC.

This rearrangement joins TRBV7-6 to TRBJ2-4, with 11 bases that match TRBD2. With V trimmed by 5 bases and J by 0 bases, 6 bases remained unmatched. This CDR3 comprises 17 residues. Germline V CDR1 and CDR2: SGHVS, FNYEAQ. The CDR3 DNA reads TGTGCCAGCAGCCTGAGGACTAGCGGGTTAGCCAAAAACATTCAGTACTTC. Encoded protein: CASSLRTSGLAKNIQYF.

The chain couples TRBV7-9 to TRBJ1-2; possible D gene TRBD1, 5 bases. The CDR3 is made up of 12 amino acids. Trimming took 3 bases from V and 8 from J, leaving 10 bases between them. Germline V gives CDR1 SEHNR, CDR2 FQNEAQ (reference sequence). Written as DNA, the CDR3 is TGTGCCAGCAGCTTGCAGGGTGGAGGCTACACCTTC. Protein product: CASSLQGGGYTF. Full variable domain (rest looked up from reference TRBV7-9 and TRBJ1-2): DTGVSQNPRHKITKRGQNVTFRCDPISEHNRLYWYRQTLGQGPEFLTYFQNEAQLEKSRLLSDRFSAERPKGSFSTLEIQRTEQGDSAMYLCASSLQGGGYTFGSGTRLTVV.

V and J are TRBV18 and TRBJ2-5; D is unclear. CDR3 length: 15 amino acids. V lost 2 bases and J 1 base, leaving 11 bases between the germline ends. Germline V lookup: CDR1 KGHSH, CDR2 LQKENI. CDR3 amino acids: CASSPSDMTQETQYF. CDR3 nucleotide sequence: TGTGCCAGCTCACCATCCGACATGACCCAAGAGACCCAGTACTTC.

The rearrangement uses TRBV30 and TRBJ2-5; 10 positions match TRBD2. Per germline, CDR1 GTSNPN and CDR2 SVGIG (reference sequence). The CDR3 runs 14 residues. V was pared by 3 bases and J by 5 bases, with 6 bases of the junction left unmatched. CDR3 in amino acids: CAWSQGLARETQYF. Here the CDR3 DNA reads TGTGCCTGGAGCCAGGGACTAGCGAGGGAGACCCAGTACTTC.

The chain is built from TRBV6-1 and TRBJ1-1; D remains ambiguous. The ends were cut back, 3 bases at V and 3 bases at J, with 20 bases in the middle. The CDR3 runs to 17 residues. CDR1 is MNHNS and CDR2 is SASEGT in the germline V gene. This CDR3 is CASSDQYSARIDTEAFF. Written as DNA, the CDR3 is TGTGCCAGCAGTGATCAGTATTCTGCCAGGATTGACACTGAAGCTTTCTTT.

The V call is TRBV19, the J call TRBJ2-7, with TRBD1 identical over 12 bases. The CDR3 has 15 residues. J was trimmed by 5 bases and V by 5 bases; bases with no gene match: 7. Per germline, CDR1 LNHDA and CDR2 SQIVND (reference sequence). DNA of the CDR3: TGTGCCAGTAGTGTTCCCGGGACAGGGGGCCACGAGCAGTACTTC. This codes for CASSVPGTGGHEQYF.

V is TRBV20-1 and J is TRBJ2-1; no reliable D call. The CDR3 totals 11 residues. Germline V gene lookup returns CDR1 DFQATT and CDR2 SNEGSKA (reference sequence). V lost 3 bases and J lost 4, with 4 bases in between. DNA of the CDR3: TGCAGTGCTAGCCCTTACAATGAGCAGTTCTTC. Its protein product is CSASPYNEQFF.

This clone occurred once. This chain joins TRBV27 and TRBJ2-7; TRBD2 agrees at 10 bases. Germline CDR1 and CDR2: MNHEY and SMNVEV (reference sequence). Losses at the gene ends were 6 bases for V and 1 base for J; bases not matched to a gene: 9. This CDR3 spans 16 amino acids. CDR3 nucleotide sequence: TGTGCCAGCAGCCCGATAAGGACTAGCGGTTCCTACGAGCAGTACTTC. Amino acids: CASSPIRTSGSYEQYF.

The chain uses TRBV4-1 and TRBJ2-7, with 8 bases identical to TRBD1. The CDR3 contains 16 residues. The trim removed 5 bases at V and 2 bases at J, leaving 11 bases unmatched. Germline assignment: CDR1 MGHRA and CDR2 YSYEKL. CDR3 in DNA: TGCGCCAGCAGCGTATCCGGGACAGGTAAAGCCTACGAGCAGTACTTC. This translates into CASSVSGTGKAYEQYF.

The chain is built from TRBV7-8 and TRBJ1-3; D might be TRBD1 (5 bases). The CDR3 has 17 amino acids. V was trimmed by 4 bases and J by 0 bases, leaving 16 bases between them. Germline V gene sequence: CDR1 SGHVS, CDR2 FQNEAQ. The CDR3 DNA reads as TGTGCCAGCAGCTCCTATTTCGACAGCGTCTCTGGAAACACCATATATTTT. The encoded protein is CASSSYFDSVSGNTIYF.

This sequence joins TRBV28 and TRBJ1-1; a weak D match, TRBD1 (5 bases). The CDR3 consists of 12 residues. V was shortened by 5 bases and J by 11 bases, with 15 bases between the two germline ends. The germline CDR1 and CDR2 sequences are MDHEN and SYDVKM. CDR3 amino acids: CASSPDRLGAFF. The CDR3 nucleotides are TGTGCCAGCAGTCCCGACAGACTCGGTGCTTTCTTT.

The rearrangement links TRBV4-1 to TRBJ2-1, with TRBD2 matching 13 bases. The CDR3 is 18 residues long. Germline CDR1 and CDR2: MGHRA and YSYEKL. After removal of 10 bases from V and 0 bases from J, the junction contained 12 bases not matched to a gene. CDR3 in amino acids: CATKRTSGSGSSYNEQFF. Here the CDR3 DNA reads TGCGCCACCAAGCGGACTAGCGGGAGTGGGAGCTCCTACAATGAGCAGTTCTTC.

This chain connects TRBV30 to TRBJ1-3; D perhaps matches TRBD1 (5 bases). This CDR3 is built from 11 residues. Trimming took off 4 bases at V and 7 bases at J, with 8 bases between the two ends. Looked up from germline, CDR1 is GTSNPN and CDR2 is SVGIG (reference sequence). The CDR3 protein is CAWTGLNTIYF. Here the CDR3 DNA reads TGTGCCTGGACAGGGTTGAACACCATATATTTT.

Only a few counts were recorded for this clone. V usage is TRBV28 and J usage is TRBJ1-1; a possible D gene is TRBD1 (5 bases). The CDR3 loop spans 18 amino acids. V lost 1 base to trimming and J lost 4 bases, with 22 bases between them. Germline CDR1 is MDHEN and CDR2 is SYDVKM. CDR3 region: CASSLLAGKGRLGTEAFF. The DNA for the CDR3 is TGTGCCAGCAGTTTATTGGCAGGGAAAGGGCGTCTCGGCACTGAAGCTTTCTTT. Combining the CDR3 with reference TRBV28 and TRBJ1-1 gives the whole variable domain DVKVTQSSRYLVKRTGEKVFLECVQDMDHENMFWYRQDPGLGLRLIYFSYDVKMKEKGDIPEGYSVSREKKERFSLILESASTNQTSMYLCASSLLAGKGRLGTEAFFGQGTRLTVV.

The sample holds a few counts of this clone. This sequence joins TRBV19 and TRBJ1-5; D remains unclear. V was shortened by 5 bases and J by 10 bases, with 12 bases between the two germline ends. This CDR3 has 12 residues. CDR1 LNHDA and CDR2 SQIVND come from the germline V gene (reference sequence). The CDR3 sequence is CASSLGVEPQHF. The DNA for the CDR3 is TGTGCCAGTAGTCTCGGGGTCGAACCCCAGCATTTT.

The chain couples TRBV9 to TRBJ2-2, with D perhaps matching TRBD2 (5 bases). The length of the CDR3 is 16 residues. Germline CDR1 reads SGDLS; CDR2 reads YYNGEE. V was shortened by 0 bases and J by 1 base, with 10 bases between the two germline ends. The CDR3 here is CASSVGSGMNTGELFF. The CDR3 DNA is TGTGCCAGCAGCGTAGGATCGGGGATGAACACCGGGGAGCTGTTTTTT.

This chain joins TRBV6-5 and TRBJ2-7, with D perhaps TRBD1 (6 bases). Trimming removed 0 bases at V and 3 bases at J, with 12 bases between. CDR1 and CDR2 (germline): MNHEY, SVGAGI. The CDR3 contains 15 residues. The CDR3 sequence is CASSYSPQGDYEQYF. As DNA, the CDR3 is TGTGCCAGCAGTTACTCGCCACAGGGCGACTACGAGCAGTACTTC.

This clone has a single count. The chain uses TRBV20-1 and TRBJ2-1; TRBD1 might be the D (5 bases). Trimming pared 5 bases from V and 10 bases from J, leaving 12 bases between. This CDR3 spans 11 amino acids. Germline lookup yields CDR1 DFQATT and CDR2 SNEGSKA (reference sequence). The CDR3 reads CSAQARTEQFF. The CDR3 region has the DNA TGCAGTGCTCAAGCCCGGACAGAGCAGTTCTTC.

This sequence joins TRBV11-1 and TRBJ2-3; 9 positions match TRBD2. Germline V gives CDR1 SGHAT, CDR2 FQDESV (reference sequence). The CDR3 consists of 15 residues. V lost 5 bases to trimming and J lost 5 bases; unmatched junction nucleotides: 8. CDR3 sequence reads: CASSGGTSIGDTQYF. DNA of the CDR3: TGTGCCAGCAGCGGAGGGACTAGCATAGGAGATACGCAGTATTTT.

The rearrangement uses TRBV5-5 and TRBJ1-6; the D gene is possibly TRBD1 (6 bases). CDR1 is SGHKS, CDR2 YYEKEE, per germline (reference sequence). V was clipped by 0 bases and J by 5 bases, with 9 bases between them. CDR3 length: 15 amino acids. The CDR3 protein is CASSLAGGNNSPLHF. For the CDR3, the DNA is TGTGCCAGCAGCTTGGCGGGGGGCAATAATTCACCCCTCCACTTT.

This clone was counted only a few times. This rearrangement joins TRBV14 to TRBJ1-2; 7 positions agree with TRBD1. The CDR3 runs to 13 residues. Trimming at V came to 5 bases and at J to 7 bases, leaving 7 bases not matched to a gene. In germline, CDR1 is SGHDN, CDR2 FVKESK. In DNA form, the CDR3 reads TGTGCCAGCAGCGAGGACAGGTTTTTTGGCTACACCTTC. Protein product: CASSEDRFFGYTF.

The chain's CDR3 is CASSLQGGSSQPQHF. The CDR3 DNA is TGTGCCAGCAGTTTACAGGGAGGCTCGAGTCAGCCCCAGCATTTT. The chain couples TRBV27 to TRBJ1-5; weak D call: TRBD1 (5 bases). The V gene lost 2 bases and the J gene lost 6 bases, with 14 bases spanning the gap. The CDR3 is 15 amino acids. Germline V gene sequence: CDR1 MNHEY, CDR2 SMNVEV (reference sequence).

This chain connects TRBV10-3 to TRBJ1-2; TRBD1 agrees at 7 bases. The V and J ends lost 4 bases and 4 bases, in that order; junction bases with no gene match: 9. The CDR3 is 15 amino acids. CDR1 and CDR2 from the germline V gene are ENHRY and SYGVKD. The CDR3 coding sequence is TGTGCCATCAGTGTGGGGGACAGCCAATTCTATGGCTACACCTTC. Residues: CAISVGDSQFYGYTF.

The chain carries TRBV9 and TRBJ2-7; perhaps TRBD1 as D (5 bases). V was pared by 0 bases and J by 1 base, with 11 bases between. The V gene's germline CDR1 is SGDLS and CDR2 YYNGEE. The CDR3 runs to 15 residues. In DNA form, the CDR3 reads TGTGCCAGCAGCGTAGGTGGGGCTAGGTCCTACGAGCAGTACTTC. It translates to CASSVGGARSYEQYF.

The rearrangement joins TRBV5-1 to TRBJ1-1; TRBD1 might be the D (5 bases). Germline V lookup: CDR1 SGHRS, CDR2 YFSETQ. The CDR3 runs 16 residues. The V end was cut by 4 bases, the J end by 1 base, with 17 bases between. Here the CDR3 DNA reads TGCGCCAGCAGCCCGCGGACACTCACAGAGAACACTGAAGCTTTCTTT. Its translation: CASSPRTLTENTEAFF.

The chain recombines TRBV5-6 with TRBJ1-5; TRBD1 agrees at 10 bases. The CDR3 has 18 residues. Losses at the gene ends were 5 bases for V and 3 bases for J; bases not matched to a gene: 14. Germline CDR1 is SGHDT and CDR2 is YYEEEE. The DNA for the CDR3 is TGTGCCAGCAGTCAGTTTAGGGACAGGGGCTCATACAATCAGCCCCAGCATTTT. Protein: CASSQFRDRGSYNQPQHF.

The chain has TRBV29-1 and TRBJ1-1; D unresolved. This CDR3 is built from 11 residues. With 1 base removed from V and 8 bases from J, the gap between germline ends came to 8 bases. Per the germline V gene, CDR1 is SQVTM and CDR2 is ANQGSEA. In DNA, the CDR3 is TGCAGCGTTGAAGGTTGGGAGGAAGCTTTCTTT. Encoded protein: CSVEGWEEAFF.

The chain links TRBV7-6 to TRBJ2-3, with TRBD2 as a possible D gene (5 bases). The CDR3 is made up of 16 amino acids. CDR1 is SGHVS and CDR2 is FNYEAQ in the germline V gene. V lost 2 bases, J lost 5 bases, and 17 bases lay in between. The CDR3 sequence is CASSLLAGSLIDTQYF. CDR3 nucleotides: TGTGCCAGCAGCTTACTCGCGGGCTCACTTATAGATACGCAGTATTTT.